Shown below are 5 T cell receptor beta chains from a single sample sequenced in a study of post-analysis software for immune sequencing data. Study results and limitations: The five TRBV segments detected at higher frequency in patients than in controls included TRBV5-6, TRBV5-1 and TRBV20-1.

Unique molecular identifiers were present in the TCR beta cDNA libraries. One entry per CDR3 protein, called by TCRdb with MiXCR from the PCR reads. The table lists 800,000 to 950,000 distinct CDR3 sequences, approximately 53% of them singletons. These receptors' targets are unknown. Sequencing was performed on blood. These receptors were obtained from a girl between 10 and 17 years old with multiple sclerosis.

In its sample, this clonotype was seen once. The chain's CDR3 is CASSFIRGNTEAFF. CDR3 coding DNA: TGCGCCAGCAGTTTTATACGGGGGAACACTGAAGCTTTCTTT. The V gene is TRBV5-1, the J gene TRBJ1-1; the D is unclear. CDR1 is SGHRS, CDR2 YFSETQ, per germline. V was pared by 5 bases and J by 1 base, with 12 bases between. The CDR3 runs 14 residues.

J is TRBJ1-1 and V is TRBV20-1; TRBD1 is a possible D gene (5 bases). V was clipped by 0 bases and J by 8 bases, with 22 bases between them. The CDR3 length is 16 residues. Germline CDR1 is DFQATT and CDR2 is SNEGSKA (reference sequence). The CDR3 loop reads CSARDKVLWGVVEAFF. The DNA for the CDR3 is TGCAGTGCTAGAGATAAGGTTCTGTGGGGCGTTGTGGAAGCTTTCTTT.

The CDR3 DNA sequence: TGTGCCACCAGCAGAGAATGGGCTAGCGGTTCTTACCAAGAGACCCAGTACTTC. Translated: CATSREWASGSYQETQYF. This chain connects TRBV15 to TRBJ2-5; 7 nucleotides align to TRBD2. CDR3 length: 18 amino acids. Germline V lookup: CDR1 LNHNV, CDR2 YYDKDF (reference sequence). The V and J ends lost 0 bases and 0 bases, in that order; junction bases with no gene match: 10.

This clonotype was seen only once. The V and J genes are TRBV10-3 and TRBJ2-5; D uncertain. Trimming removed 4 bases at V and 3 bases at J, with 6 bases between. Germline CDR1 reads ENHRY; CDR2 reads SYGVKD. The CDR3 sequence is 12 residues long. Here the CDR3 reads CAISVTEETQYF. For the CDR3, the DNA is TGTGCCATCAGTGTAACTGAAGAGACCCAGTACTTC.

Here the CDR3 reads CATSGGLADNEQFF. CDR3 DNA: TGTGCCACCAGCGGTGGACTAGCGGACAATGAGCAGTTCTTC. The chain has TRBV15 and TRBJ2-1; 10 bases are shared with TRBD2. The CDR3 length is 14 residues. Trimming at V came to 5 bases and at J to 5 bases, leaving 3 bases not matched to a gene. CDR1 LNHNV and CDR2 YYDKDF come from the germline V gene (reference sequence).